Reported below is one TCR beta chain. Its target is not known. The data were obtained in a study of shared clonotypes between healthy human individuals. Genomic DNA of each subset was evenly split across several immunoSEQ plates. Data came from immunoSEQ multiplex PCR; TCRdb stores just in-frame clones and leaves some out. The table records 1.6 million or so clones, roughly 98.5% of them present only once. General study points: Sharing across four donors was highest in naive CD4 (roughly 5%) and lowest in memory CD8 (roughly 0.4%). A reduction in generation probabilities was seen for non-shared clonotypes relative to those shared by all four donors.

Into CD45RA+ naive and CD45RA-negative memory subsets, the CD4+ cells were split. The CDR3 is made up of 15 amino acids. V dropped 5 bases and J dropped 3; count of bases not matched to a gene: 7. Per germline, CDR1 MNHNY and CDR2 SVGAGI (reference sequence). The source of this sequence is a young man in good health. The rearrangement links TRBV6-6 to TRBJ2-4, with TRBD1 identical over 7 bases. Sequenced sample: naive CD4+ T cells sorted from blood. As for subset: CD45RA+ positively selected. The CDR3 DNA follows: TGTGCCAGCAGTCGCACAACAGGGGTCAAAAACATTCAGTACTTC. It translates to CASSRTTGVKNIQYF.